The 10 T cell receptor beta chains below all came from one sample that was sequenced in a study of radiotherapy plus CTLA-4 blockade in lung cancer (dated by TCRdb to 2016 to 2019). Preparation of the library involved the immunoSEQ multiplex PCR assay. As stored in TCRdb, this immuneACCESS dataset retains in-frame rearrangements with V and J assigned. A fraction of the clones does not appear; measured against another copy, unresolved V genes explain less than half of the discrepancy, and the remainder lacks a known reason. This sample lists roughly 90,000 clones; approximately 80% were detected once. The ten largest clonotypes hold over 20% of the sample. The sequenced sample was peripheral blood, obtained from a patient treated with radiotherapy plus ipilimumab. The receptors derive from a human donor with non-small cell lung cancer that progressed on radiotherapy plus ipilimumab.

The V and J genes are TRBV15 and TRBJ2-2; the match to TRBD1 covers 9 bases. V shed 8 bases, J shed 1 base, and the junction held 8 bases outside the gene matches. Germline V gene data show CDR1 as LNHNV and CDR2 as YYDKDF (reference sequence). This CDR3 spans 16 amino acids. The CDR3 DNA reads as TGTGCCACCCGCGGGTCGGGACAGGGGAACACCGGGGAGCTGTTTTTT. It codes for CATRGSGQGNTGELFF.

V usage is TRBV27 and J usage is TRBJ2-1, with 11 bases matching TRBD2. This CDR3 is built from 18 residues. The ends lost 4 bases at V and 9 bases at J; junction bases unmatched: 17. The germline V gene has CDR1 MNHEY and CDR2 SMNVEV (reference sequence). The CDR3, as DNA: TGTGCCAGCAGTTCAATCCTCGATAGAACTAGCGGGAGTTCTGAGCAGTTCTTC. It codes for CASSSILDRTSGSSEQFF.

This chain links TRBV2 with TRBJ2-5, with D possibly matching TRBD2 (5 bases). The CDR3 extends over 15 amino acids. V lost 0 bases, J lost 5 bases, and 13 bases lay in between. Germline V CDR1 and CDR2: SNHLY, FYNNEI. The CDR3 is CASSEAARVGETQYF. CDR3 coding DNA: TGTGCCAGCAGTGAAGCGGCGAGGGTGGGTGAGACCCAGTACTTC.

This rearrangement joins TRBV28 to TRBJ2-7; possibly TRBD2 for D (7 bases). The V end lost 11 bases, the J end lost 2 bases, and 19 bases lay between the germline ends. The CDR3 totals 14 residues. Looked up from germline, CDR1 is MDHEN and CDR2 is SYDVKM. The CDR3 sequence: CAAAKSGDTYEQYV. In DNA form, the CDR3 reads TGTGCCGCCGCCAAAAGCGGGGACACCTACGAGCAGTACGTC.

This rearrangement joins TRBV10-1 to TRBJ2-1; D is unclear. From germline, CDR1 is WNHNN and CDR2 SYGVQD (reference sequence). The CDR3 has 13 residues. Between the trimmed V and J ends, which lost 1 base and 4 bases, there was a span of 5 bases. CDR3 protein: CASSEWKYNEQFF. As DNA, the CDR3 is TGCGCCAGCAGTGAGTGGAAATACAATGAGCAGTTCTTC.

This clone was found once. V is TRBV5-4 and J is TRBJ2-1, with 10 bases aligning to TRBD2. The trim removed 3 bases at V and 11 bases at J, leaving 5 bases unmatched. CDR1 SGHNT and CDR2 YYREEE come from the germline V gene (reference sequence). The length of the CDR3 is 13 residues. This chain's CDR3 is CASSYDSGRKQFF. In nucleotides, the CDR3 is TGTGCCAGCAGCTACGATAGCGGGAGGAAGCAGTTCTTC.

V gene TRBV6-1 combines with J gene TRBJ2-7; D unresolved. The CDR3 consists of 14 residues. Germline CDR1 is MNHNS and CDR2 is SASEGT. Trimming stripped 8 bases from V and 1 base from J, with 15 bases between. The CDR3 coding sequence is TGTGCCAGCGTAAGGACCCTTGGGTCCTACGAGCAGTACTTC. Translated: CASVRTLGSYEQYF.

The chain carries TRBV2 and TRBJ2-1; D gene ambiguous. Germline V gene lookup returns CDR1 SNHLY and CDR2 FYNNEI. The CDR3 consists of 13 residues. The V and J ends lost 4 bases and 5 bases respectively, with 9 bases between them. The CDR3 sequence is CASSVGPDNEQFF. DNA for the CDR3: TGTGCCAGCAGTGTGGGCCCCGACAATGAGCAGTTCTTC.

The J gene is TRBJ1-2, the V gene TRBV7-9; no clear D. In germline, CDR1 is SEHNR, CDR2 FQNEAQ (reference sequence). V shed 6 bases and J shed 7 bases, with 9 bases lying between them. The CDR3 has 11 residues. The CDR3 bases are TGTGCCAGCAGAACCGACGGTGGCTACACCTTC. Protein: CASRTDGGYTF.

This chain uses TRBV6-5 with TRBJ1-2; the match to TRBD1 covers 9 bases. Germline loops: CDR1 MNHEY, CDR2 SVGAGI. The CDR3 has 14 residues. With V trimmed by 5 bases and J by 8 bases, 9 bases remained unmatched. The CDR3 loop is CASSRTGVRLGYTF. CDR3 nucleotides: TGTGCCAGCAGTAGGACAGGGGTTCGCCTCGGCTACACCTTC.